Listed here are 3 T cell receptor beta chains from one sample, sequenced in a study of regulatory T cells in long-lasting Graves disease (dated by TCRdb to the early 2020s). Receptors were amplified or captured by multiplex PCR. Sequencing took place on an Illumina HiSeq 4000. TCR beta libraries were built with iRepertoire HTBI primers and Arm-PCR amplification of CDR3 regions. The raw public data were reprocessed by TCRdb itself: fastp quality trimming at Q25, MiXCR clonotype calling, in-frame beta chains only. Identical CDR3 proteins give one entry, which carries the most common genes and DNA. This sample comprises about 430,000 distinct CDR3 sequences, approximately 16% of them detected only once. Together, the top ten hold over 7% of the sample. The time point label, read with the paper, signifies: newly diagnosed GD, antithyroid drugs for less than 3 months. RNA was extracted from PBMCs in TRIzol for both TCR sequencing and RNA sequencing.

These data were likewise used in another study, on T cells in Graves' hyperthyroidism and ophthalmopathy.

The specimen was peripheral blood mononuclear cells (PBMCs), collected at new diagnosis, from a patient treated with antithyroid drugs. The receptor source for this set is a woman aged 40 to 55 with Graves disease. Donor details come from another sample of the same person, matched by shared clones.

This clonotype was seen a few times. CDR3 sequence (DNA): TGTGCCAGCTCGACGACGGGTGGAACCGGGGAGCTGTTTTTT. It encodes CASSTTGGTGELFF. The V and J genes are TRBV18 and TRBJ2-2; D is unresolved. From germline, CDR1 is KGHSH and CDR2 LQKENI. The CDR3 extends over 14 amino acids. V lost 6 bases and J lost 5, with 13 bases in between.

This clonotype was seen only a few times. The chain is built from TRBV29-1 and TRBJ2-2; a possible D gene is TRBD2 (5 bases). The CDR3 runs to 13 residues. V lost 4 bases and J 8 bases, leaving 14 bases between the germline ends. Per the germline V gene, CDR1 is SQVTM and CDR2 is ANQGSEA. CDR3 region: CSVASSSGGELFF. CDR3 sequence (DNA): TGCAGCGTTGCCTCTAGCAGCGGTGGGGAGCTGTTTTTT.

This clonotype was observed a few times. The rearrangement links TRBV28 to TRBJ2-7; D possibly corresponds to TRBD1 (6 bases). The V gene lost 3 bases and the J gene lost 2 bases, with 14 bases spanning the gap. Per the germline V gene, CDR1 is MDHEN and CDR2 is SYDVKM. The CDR3 totals 15 residues. CDR3 DNA: TGTGCCAGCAGTTTCGAGGGGGACCTTCCCTACGAGCAGTACTTC. It translates to CASSFEGDLPYEQYF.